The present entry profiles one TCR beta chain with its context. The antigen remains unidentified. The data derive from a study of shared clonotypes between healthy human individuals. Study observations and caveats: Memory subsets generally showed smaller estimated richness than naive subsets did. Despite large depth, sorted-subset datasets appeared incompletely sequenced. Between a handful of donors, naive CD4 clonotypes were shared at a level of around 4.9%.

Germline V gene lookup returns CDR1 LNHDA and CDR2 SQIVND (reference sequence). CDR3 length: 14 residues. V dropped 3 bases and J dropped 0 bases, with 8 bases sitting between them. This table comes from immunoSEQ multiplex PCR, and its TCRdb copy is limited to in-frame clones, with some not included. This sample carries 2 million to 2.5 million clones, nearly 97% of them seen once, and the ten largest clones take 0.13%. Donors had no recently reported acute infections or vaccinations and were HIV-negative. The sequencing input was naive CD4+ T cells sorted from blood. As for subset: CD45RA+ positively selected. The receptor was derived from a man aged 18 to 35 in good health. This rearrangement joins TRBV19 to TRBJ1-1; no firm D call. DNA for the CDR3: TGTGCCAGTAGTATTCCCGTTATGAACACTGAAGCTTTCTTT. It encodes CASSIPVMNTEAFF.